Below, one TCR beta chain is given with its context. The CDR3 runs 14 residues. Germline assignment: CDR1 LNHDA and CDR2 SQIVND (reference sequence). The V gene lost 0 bases and the J gene lost 3 bases, with 8 bases spanning the gap. TCRdb processed the RT-PCR reads anew with MiXCR; each CDR3 protein has one entry. The data show approximately 140,000 distinct CDR3 sequences, about a third seen once. The data originate from a study of patients and donors after allogeneic stem cell transplantation. This TCR came from a human donor who was either an allogeneic HSCT recipient or a stem cell or donor lymphocyte infusion donor (not recorded which). It is not recorded whose cells these are; they may come from a transplant donor. Sequenced sample: blood, either unsorted or a sorted T cell fraction (not recorded which). The V and J genes are TRBV19 and TRBJ1-2; D remains ambiguous. The CDR3 nucleotides are TGTGCCAGTAGTATAGATCGGCGGGACTATGGCTACACCTTC. It encodes CASSIDRRDYGYTF.